The 23 T cell receptor beta chains given below trace back to one sample, sequenced in a study of T cell changes during pregnancy in multiple sclerosis. Produced via immunoSEQ multiplex PCR; TCRdb's table is partial and in-frame only. The sample lists around 64,000 clones; 80% to 95% were seen once. Source: CD4+ T cells from peripheral blood mononuclear cells, taken after pregnancy. All receptors derive from a female donor with multiple sclerosis, enrolled in a pregnancy study.

The genes are TRBV28 and TRBJ2-7; 9 bases align to TRBD1. The CDR3 length is 14 residues. V dropped 4 bases and J dropped 2; count of bases not matched to a gene: 3. The germline CDR1 and CDR2 sequences are MDHEN and SYDVKM. CDR3 DNA: TGTGCCAGCAGTTGGACAGGGGATACCTACGAGCAGTACTTC. Translating gives CASSWTGDTYEQYF.

The CDR3 coding sequence is TGTGCCAGCTCACCATCAGGGGGTTTTTTGCCTTACGAGCAGTACTTC. This sequence encodes CASSPSGGFLPYEQYF. The chain recombines TRBV18 with TRBJ2-7, with 7 bases fitting TRBD1. The CDR3 contains 16 residues. Germline V gene lookup returns CDR1 KGHSH and CDR2 LQKENI. V trimming: 2 bases; J trimming: 4 bases; junction bases outside the gene matches: 11.

This chain uses TRBV11-3 with TRBJ1-1; D uncertain. The V end lost 1 base, the J end lost 1 base, and 7 bases lay between the germline ends. Germline V lookup: CDR1 SGHNT, CDR2 YENEEA. The CDR3 covers 14 residues. The CDR3 region is CASSLGGENTEAFF. The CDR3, as DNA: TGTGCCAGCAGCTTAGGCGGGGAGAACACTGAAGCTTTCTTT.

The chain uses TRBV19 and TRBJ2-5; D is possibly TRBD2 (5 bases). This CDR3 spans 15 amino acids. CDR1 and CDR2 (germline): LNHDA, SQIVND (reference sequence). V lost 6 bases to trimming and J lost 4 bases, with 18 bases between them. CDR3 loop: CASSRGIGSGETQYF. The CDR3 DNA reads TGTGCCAGTAGCAGAGGGATCGGGTCGGGAGAGACCCAGTACTTC.

This clone was counted only a few times. The rearrangement joins TRBV11-3 to TRBJ2-3, with 8 bases that match TRBD2. Germline CDR1 is SGHNT and CDR2 is YENEEA. The junction had 4 bases not matched to a gene; V was cut back by 3 bases and J by 2 bases. The CDR3 totals 15 residues. DNA of the CDR3: TGTGCCAGCAGCTTTAGCGGGATGGACACAGATACGCAGTATTTT. Residues: CASSFSGMDTDTQYF.

This chain connects TRBV30 to TRBJ1-4, with D possibly TRBD1 on 5 matching bases. Germline assignment: CDR1 GTSNPN and CDR2 SVGIG (reference sequence). Trimming shortened V by 6 bases and J by 8 bases, and 19 bases separated the two germline ends. The CDR3 extends over 14 amino acids. DNA for the CDR3: TGTGCCTGTCCGGTCGGGGGGATTGGAGAAAAACTGTTTTTT. Translated: CACPVGGIGEKLFF. Full variable domain (rest looked up from reference TRBV30 and TRBJ1-4): SQTIHQWPATLVQPVGSPLSLECTVEGTSNPNLYWYRQAAGRGLQLLFYSVGIGQISSEVPQNLSASRPQDRQFILSSKKLLLSDSGFYLCACPVGGIGEKLFFGSGTQLSVL.

The CDR3 loop reads CAKEGGVKESPLHF. For the CDR3, the DNA is TGCGCCAAGGAGGGAGGGGTAAAGGAGTCACCCCTCCACTTT. The chain couples TRBV23-1 to TRBJ1-6, with D possibly TRBD1 on 5 matching bases. TRBV23-1 is given ORF status, its function remaining uncertain. This CDR3 is built from 14 residues. V was cut by 10 bases and J by 10 bases, with 20 bases left in between.

The CDR3 region has the DNA TGTGCCAGCAAGGAAGCGGGGGCTCGGGATACGCAGTATTTT. Amino acids: CASKEAGARDTQYF. The chain joins TRBV7-2 to TRBJ2-3; TRBD2 aligns across 8 bases. The CDR3 extends over 14 amino acids. With V trimmed by 7 bases and J by 6 bases, 9 bases remained unmatched. Germline V gene data show CDR1 as SGHTA and CDR2 as FQGNSA.

This chain joins TRBV7-2 and TRBJ2-4, with TRBD1 matching 7 bases. From germline, CDR1 is SGHTA and CDR2 FQGNSA. This CDR3 has 14 residues. With V trimmed by 4 bases and J by 1 base, 1 base remained unmatched. The CDR3 bases are TGTGCCAGCAGCTCGGGACAGGCCAAAAACATTCAGTACTTC. Protein product: CASSSGQAKNIQYF.

This chain links TRBV6-1 with TRBJ2-1; D ambiguous. There are 17 residues in the CDR3. The V end lost 3 bases, the J end lost 0 bases, and 15 bases lay between the germline ends. Looked up from germline, CDR1 is MNHNS and CDR2 is SASEGT. The CDR3 coding sequence is TGTGCCAGCAGTGACGGCTTAGCCTGGAGCTCCTACAATGAGCAGTTCTTC. This sequence encodes CASSDGLAWSSYNEQFF.

This chain uses TRBV11-1 with TRBJ2-7, with D possibly matching TRBD1 (5 bases). Looked up from germline, CDR1 is SGHAT and CDR2 is FQDESV (reference sequence). Trimming stripped 5 bases from V and 0 bases from J, with 14 bases between. CDR3 length: 15 residues. The CDR3 DNA reads TGTGCCAGCAGCCCGGCCGAAAGGGGCTCCTACGAGCAGTACTTC. Translation: CASSPAERGSYEQYF. Full variable domain (rest looked up from reference TRBV11-1 and TRBJ2-7): EAEVAQSPRYKITEKSQAVAFWCDPISGHATLYWYRQILGQGPELLVQFQDESVVDDSQLPKDRFSAERLKGVDSTLKIQPAELGDSAMYLCASSPAERGSYEQYFGPGTRLTVT.

This clone was counted once. The chain joins TRBV7-8 to TRBJ2-1; no definite D call. The CDR3 is made up of 15 amino acids. The germline CDR1 and CDR2 sequences are SGHVS and FQNEAQ. Trimming cost V 4 bases and J 1 base, with 11 bases left between them. The CDR3 protein is CASSSTTTSYNEQFF. CDR3 bases: TGTGCCAGCAGCTCGACGACAACTTCCTACAATGAGCAGTTCTTC.

The chain links TRBV5-6 to TRBJ2-2, with a possible D match to TRBD2 (5 bases). V lost 2 bases to trimming and J lost 4 bases, with 6 bases between them. This CDR3 has 13 residues. The germline V gene encodes CDR1 SGHDT and CDR2 YYEEEE. The CDR3 DNA is TGTGCCAGCAGCTTCGGACTCACCGGGGAGCTGTTTTTT. This codes for CASSFGLTGELFF.

The chain couples TRBV30 to TRBJ2-2; perhaps TRBD2 as D (6 bases). The CDR3 runs 15 residues. Germline-derived CDR1 and CDR2 are GTSNPN and SVGIG (reference sequence). Trimming shortened V by 2 bases and J by 7 bases, and 17 bases separated the two germline ends. The CDR3 is CAWSIGTPGDGELFF. The CDR3 DNA reads as TGTGCCTGGAGTATCGGGACCCCGGGGGACGGGGAGCTGTTTTTT.

The chain combines TRBV5-1 with TRBJ1-1; D is perhaps TRBD1 (6 bases). Germline V gene sequence: CDR1 SGHRS, CDR2 YFSETQ. The CDR3 has 14 amino acids. Trimming took 4 bases from V and 2 from J, leaving 12 bases between them. This CDR3 reads CASSTGTFNTEAFF. Here the CDR3 DNA reads TGCGCCAGCAGCACTGGGACATTCAACACTGAAGCTTTCTTT.

The V gene is TRBV11-3, the J gene TRBJ2-2; TRBD2 aligns across 10 bases. Germline CDR1 is SGHNT and CDR2 is YENEEA. This CDR3 is 18 amino acids long. The V and J ends lost 5 bases and 1 base, in that order; junction bases with no gene match: 10. The CDR3 spells CASSRHTSGTKNTGELFF. CDR3 in DNA: TGTGCCAGCAGCCGCCATACTAGCGGGACTAAGAACACCGGGGAGCTGTTTTTT. Based on the CDR3 plus reference TRBV11-3 and TRBJ2-2, the full variable domain is EAGVVQSPRYKIIEKKQPVAFWCNPISGHNTLYWYLQNLGQGPELLIRYENEEAVDDSQLPKDRFSAERLKGVDSTLKIQPAELGDSAVYLCASSRHTSGTKNTGELFFGEGSRLTVL.

The chain is built from TRBV28 and TRBJ2-3; 8 nucleotides line up with TRBD1. The V gene's germline CDR1 is MDHEN and CDR2 SYDVKM. This CDR3 has 13 residues. V was clipped by 8 bases and J by 7 bases; unmatched bases: 8. The CDR3 sequence is CASQTGVGYTQYF. The DNA for the CDR3 is TGTGCCAGCCAGACAGGGGTTGGATATACGCAGTATTTT.

The rearrangement uses TRBV28 and TRBJ1-4, with 8 bases fitting TRBD1. V lost 6 bases to trimming and J lost 7 bases; unmatched junction nucleotides: 4. CDR3 length: 13 residues. Germline V gene sequence: CDR1 MDHEN, CDR2 SYDVKM. The CDR3 loop is CASRPTGGEKLFF. The CDR3 DNA sequence: TGTGCCAGCAGACCTACAGGGGGTGAAAAACTGTTTTTT.

This rearrangement joins TRBV4-1 to TRBJ1-6, with TRBD1 as a possible D gene (6 bases). This CDR3 has 15 residues. V lost 3 bases to trimming and J lost 9 bases, with 15 bases between them. Germline V gene lookup returns CDR1 MGHRA and CDR2 YSYEKL. CDR3 residues: CASSHGDRPGSPLHF. For the CDR3, the DNA is TGCGCCAGCAGCCATGGAGACAGGCCCGGTTCACCCCTCCACTTT.

This clone was picked up one time. The V call is TRBV28, the J call TRBJ2-7, with a tentative D call TRBD2 (5 bases). The V gene's germline CDR1 is MDHEN and CDR2 SYDVKM. V lost 2 bases to trimming and J lost 7 bases, with 15 bases between them. The CDR3 has 14 amino acids. The CDR3 region has the DNA TGTGCCAGCAGTTTAGAGGTCGGAGGACGTGAGCAGTACTTC. It specifies CASSLEVGGREQYF.

This rearrangement joins TRBV29-1 to TRBJ1-5; D is undetermined. Trimming left V 4 bases short and J 0 bases short, with 7 bases between. This CDR3 spans 13 amino acids. Germline values: CDR1 SQVTM, CDR2 ANQGSEA. Here the CDR3 reads CSVAGDSNQPQHF. DNA of the CDR3: TGCAGCGTTGCTGGAGATAGCAATCAGCCCCAGCATTTT. The full variable domain, its missing parts supplied by reference TRBV29-1 and TRBJ1-5, is SAVISQKPSRDICQRGTSLTIQCQVDSQVTMMFWYRQQPGQSLTLIATANQGSEATYESGFVIDKFPISRPNLTFSTLTVSNMSPEDSSIYLCSVAGDSNQPQHFGDGTRLSIL.

This clone was picked up one time. The chain recombines TRBV7-2 with TRBJ1-6, with D possibly TRBD1 on 5 matching bases. The CDR3 spans 12 residues. Per germline, CDR1 SGHTA and CDR2 FQGNSA. Trimming removed 1 base at V and 14 bases at J, with 9 bases between. CDR3 protein: CASSLVAGALHF. The CDR3 bases are TGTGCCAGCAGCTTAGTCGCGGGGGCCCTCCACTTT.

This sequence joins TRBV30 and TRBJ1-6; D call uncertain. V was pared by 2 bases and J by 0 bases, with 11 bases between. The CDR3 length is 16 residues. The germline gives CDR1 GTSNPN, CDR2 SVGIG (reference sequence). In DNA form, the CDR3 reads TGTGCCTGGAGTCGAGAGGGAATCTCCTATAATTCACCCCTCCACTTT. This translates into CAWSREGISYNSPLHF.